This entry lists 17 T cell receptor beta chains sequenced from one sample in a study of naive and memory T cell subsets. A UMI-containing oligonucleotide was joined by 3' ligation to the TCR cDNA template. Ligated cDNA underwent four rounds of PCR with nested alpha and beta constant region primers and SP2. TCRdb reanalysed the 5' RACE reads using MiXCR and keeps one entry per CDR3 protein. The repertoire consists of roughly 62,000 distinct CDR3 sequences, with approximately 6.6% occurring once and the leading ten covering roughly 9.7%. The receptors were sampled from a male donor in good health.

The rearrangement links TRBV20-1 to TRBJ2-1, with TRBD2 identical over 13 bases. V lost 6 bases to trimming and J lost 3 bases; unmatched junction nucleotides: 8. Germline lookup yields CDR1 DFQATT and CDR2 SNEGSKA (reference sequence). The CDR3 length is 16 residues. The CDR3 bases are TGCAGTGCCGTACCCGGACTAGCGGGAGACTACAATGAGCAGTTCTTC. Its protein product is CSAVPGLAGDYNEQFF.

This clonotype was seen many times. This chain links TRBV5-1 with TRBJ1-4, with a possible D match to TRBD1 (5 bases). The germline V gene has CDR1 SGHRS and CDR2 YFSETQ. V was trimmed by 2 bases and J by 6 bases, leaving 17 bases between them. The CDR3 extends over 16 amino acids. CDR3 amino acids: CASSFLRGGTDEKLFF. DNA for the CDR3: TGCGCCAGCAGCTTTCTAAGAGGCGGGACCGATGAAAAACTGTTTTTT.

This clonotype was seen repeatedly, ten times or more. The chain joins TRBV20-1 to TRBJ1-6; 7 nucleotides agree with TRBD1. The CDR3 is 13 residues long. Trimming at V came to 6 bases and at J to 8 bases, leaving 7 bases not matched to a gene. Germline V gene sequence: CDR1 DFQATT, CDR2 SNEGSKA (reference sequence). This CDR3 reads CSATGTADSPLHF. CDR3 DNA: TGCAGTGCAACCGGGACAGCAGATTCACCCCTCCACTTT.

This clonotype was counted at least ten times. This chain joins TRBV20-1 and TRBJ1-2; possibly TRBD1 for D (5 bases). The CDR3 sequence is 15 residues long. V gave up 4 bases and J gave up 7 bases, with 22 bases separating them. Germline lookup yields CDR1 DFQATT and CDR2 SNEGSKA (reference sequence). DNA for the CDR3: TGCAGTGCTAATTCTTTCGGGACGGACATCAGTGGCTACACCTTC. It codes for CSANSFGTDISGYTF.

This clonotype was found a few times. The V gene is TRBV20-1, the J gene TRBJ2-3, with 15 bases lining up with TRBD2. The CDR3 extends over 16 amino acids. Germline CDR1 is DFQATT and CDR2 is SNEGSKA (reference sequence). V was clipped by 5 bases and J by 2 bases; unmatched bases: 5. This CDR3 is CSASGLAGGATDTQYF. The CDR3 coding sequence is TGCAGTGCTTCCGGACTAGCGGGAGGGGCCACAGATACGCAGTATTTT.

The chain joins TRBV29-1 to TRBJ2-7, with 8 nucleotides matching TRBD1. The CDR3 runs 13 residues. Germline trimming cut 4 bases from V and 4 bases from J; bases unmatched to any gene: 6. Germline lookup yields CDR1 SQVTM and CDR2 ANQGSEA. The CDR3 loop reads CSVVWQGAYEQYF. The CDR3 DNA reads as TGCAGCGTTGTATGGCAGGGGGCTTACGAGCAGTACTTC.

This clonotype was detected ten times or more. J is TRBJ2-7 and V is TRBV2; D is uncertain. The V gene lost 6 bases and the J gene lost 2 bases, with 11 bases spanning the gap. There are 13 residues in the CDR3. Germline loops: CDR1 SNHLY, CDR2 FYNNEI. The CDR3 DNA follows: TGTGCCAGCAGCCCTGACACTACCTACGAGCAGTACTTC. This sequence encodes CASSPDTTYEQYF. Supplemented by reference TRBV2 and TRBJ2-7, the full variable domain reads EPEVTQTPSHQVTQMGQEVILRCVPISNHLYFYWYRQILGQKVEFLVSFYNNEISEKSEIFDDQFSVERPDGSNFTLKIRSTKLEDSAMYFCASSPDTTYEQYFGPGTRLTVT.

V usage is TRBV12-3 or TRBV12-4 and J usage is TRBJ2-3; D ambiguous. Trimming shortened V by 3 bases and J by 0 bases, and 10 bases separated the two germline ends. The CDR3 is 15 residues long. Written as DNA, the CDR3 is TGTGCCAGCAGTTTGGGCCAATCTAGCACAGATACGCAGTATTTT. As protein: CASSLGQSSTDTQYF.

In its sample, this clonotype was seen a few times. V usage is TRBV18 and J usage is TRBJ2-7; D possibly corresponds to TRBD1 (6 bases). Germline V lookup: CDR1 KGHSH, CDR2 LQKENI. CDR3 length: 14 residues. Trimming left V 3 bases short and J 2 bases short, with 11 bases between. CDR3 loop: CASSPRGGPYEQYF. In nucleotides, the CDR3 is TGTGCCAGCTCACCCCGAGGGGGACCCTACGAGCAGTACTTC.

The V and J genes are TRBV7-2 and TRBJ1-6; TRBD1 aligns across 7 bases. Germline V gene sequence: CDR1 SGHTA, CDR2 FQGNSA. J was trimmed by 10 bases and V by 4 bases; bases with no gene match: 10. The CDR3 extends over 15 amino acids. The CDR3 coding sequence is TGTGCCAGCAGCTCCCGGGTGAGGGGGCAATCACCCCTCCACTTT. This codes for CASSSRVRGQSPLHF.

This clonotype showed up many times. CDR3 bases: TGTGCCAGCAGTGAAGTGGGTAGCGCCGTCCAAGAGACCCAGTACTTC. Protein sequence: CASSEVGSAVQETQYF. This chain uses TRBV6-1 with TRBJ2-5, with D possibly being TRBD2 (5 bases). Per germline, CDR1 MNHNS and CDR2 SASEGT. The length of the CDR3 is 16 residues. Trimming pared 1 base from V and 1 base from J, leaving 13 bases between.

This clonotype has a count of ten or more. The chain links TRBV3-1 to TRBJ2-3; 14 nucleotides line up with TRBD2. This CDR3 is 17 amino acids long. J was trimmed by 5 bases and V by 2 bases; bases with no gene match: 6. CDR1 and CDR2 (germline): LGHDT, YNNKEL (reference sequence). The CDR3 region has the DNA TGTGCCAGCAGCCAAAGATCCGGACTAGCGGGGGGAGATACGCAGTATTTT. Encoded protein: CASSQRSGLAGGDTQYF.

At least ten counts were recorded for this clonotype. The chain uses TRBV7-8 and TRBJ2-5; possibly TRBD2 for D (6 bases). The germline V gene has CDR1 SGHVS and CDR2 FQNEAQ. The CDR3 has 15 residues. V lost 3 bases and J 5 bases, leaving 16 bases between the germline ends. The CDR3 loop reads CASSFRRGTRETQYF. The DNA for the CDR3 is TGTGCCAGCAGCTTTAGGCGGGGCACCCGGGAGACCCAGTACTTC.

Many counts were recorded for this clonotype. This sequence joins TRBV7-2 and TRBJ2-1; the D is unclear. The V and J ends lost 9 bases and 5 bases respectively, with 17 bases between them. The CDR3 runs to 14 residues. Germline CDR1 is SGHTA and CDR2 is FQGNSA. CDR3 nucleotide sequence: TGTGCCAGTACAGCTTATATGGCCAACAATGAGCAGTTCTTC. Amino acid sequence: CASTAYMANNEQFF.

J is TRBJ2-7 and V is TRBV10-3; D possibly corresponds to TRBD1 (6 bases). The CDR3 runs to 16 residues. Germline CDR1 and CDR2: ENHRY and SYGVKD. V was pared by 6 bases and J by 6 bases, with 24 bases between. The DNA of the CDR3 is TGTGCCATCAGAGATTCTACAGGGATTCAAGCCGGCGAGCAGTACTTC. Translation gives CAIRDSTGIQAGEQYF.

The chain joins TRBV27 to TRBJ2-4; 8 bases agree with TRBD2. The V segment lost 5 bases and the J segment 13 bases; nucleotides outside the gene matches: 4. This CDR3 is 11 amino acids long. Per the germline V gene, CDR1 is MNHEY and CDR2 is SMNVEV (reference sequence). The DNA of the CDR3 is TGTGCCAGCAGTCAGGGACTAGAGCAGTACTTC. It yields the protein CASSQGLEQYF.

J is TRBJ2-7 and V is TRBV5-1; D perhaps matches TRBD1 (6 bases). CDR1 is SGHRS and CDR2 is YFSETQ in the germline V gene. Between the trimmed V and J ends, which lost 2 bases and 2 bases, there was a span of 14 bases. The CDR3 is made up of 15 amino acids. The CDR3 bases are TGCGCCAGCAGCTTATTTCAGGGGCCTCCCTACGAGCAGTACTTC. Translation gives CASSLFQGPPYEQYF.